This TCR beta chain was found in a study of beta chain features in type 1 diabetes. Findings of the study overall: Among patients with Type 1 diabetes, TCRB CDR3s were moderately but significantly shorter in every one of the four CD4+ subsets.

Since all of the isolated RNA was reverse transcribed, expressed TCRB transcripts were what got sequenced. Sequencing was performed with immunoSEQ multiplex PCR; in TCRdb, only in-frame clones are kept and a portion is missing. The data hold a few hundred thousand clones, with around 10% observed a single time. This clone has more than one count but fewer than ten. Its specificity is unknown. Germline loops: CDR1 GTSNPN, CDR2 SVGIG (reference sequence). The germline V and J ends were trimmed by 8 bases and 0 bases, with 19 bases remaining between them. This CDR3 region has 15 residues. The chain has TRBV30 and TRBJ1-2, with a weak D call TRBD1 (5 bases). The specimen was central memory CD4+ T cells from blood. This receptor was identified in a man younger than 45 with type 1 diabetes. The chain's CDR3 is CAHKAGGAANYGYTF. In DNA form, the CDR3 reads TGTGCCCATAAGGCAGGAGGGGCAGCTAACTATGGCTACACCTTC. The entire variable domain, with the rest obtained from reference TRBV30 and TRBJ1-2, is as follows: SQTIHQWPATLVQPVGSPLSLECTVEGTSNPNLYWYRQAAGRGLQLLFYSVGIGQISSEVPQNLSASRPQDRQFILSSKKLLLSDSGFYLCAHKAGGAANYGYTFGSGTRLTVV.